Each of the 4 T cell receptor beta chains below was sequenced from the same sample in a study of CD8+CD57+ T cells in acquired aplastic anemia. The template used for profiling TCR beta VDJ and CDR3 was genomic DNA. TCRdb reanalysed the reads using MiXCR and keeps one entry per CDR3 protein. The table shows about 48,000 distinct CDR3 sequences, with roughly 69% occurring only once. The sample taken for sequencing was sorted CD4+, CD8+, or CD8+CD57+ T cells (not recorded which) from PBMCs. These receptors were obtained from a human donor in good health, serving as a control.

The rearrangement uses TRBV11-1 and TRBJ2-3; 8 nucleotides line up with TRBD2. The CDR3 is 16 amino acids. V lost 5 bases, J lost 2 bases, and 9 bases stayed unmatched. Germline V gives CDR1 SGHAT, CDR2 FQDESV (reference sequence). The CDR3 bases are TGTGCCAGCAGCGTAAAAGCGGGAGCGACCACAGATACGCAGTATTTT. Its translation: CASSVKAGATTDTQYF.

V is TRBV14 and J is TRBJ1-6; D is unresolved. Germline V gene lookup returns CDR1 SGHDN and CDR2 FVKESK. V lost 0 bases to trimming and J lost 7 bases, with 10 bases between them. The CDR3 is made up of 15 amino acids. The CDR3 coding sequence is TGTGCCAGCAGCCAAGATGTCGGGATCAATTCACCCCTCCACTTT. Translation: CASSQDVGINSPLHF.

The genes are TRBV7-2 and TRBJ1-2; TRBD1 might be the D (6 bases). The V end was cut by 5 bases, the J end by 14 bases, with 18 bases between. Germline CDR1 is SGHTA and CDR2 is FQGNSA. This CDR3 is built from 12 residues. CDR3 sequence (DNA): TGTGCCAGCAGCCGAGAGGCGTTTGGACAGACCTTC. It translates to CASSREAFGQTF.

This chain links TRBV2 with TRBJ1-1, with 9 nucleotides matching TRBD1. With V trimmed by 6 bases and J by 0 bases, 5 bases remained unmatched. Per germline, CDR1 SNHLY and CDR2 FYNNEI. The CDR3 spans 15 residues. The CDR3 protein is CASSRDRVLNTEAFF. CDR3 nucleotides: TGTGCCAGCAGCCGGGACAGGGTCTTGAACACTGAAGCTTTCTTT.